Here is one T cell receptor beta chain with its context. This entry is derived from a study of cytomegalovirus exposure and HLA in healthy donors. The PCR was carried out with 60 Vbeta primers and 13 Jbeta primers. Produced via immunoSEQ multiplex PCR; TCRdb's table is partial and in-frame only. The data contain 95,000 to 100,000 clones, about 75% of them singletons. The ends were cut back, 2 bases at V and 7 bases at J, with 15 bases in the middle. This CDR3 spans 15 amino acids. Germline V gene lookup returns CDR1 MNHEY and CDR2 SVGAGI. The TCR sequence derives from a man in his forties or fifties in good health and CMV-seronegative. The chain uses TRBV6-5 and TRBJ2-1; weak D call: TRBD1 (6 bases). Sequences were obtained from PBMCs. The CDR3 DNA reads TGTGCCAGCAGTTACCTACAGGGTGAGGGGAATGAGCAGTTCTTC. It encodes CASSYLQGEGNEQFF.